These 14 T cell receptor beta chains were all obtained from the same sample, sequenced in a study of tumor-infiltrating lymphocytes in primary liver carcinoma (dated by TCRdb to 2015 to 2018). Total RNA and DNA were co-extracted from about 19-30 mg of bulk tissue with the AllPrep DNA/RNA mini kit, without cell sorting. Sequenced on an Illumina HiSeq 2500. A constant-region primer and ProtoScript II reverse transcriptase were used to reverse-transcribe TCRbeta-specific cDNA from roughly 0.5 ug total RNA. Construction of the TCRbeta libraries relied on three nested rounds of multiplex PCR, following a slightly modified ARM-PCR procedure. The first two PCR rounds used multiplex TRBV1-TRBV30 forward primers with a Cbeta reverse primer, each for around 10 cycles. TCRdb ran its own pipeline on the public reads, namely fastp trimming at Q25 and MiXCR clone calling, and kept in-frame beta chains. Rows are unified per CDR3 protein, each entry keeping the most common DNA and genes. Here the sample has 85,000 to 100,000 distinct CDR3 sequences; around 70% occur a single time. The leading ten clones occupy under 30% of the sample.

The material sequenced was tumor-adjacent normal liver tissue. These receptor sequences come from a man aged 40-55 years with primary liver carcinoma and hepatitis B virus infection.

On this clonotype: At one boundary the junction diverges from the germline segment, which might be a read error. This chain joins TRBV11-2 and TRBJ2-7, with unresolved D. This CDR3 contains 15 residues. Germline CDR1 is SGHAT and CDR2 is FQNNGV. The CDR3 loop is CASSSGWIQTYEQYF. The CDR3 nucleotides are TGCGCCAGCAGCTCGGGTTGGATACAGACCTACGAGCAGTACTTC.

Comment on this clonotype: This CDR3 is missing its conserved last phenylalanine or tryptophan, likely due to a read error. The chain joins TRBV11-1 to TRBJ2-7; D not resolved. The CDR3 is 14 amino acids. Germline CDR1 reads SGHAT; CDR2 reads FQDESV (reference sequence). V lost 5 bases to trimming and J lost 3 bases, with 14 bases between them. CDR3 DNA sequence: TGTGCCAGCAGCCCTGCATGGGTCTTCTACGAGCAGTACTTA. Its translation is CASSPAWVFYEQYL.

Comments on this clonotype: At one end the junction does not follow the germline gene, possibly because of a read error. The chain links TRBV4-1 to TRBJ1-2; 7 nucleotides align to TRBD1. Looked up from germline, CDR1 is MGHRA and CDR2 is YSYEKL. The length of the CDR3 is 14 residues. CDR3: CTSSSPTGEYGYTF. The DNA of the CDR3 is TGCACCAGCAGCTCTCCTACAGGGGAGTATGGCTACACCTTC.

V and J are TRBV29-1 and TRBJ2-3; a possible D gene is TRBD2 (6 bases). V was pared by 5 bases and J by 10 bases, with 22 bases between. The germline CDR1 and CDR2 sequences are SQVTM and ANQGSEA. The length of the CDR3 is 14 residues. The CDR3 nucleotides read TGCAGCGTTTCCCGGGCTAGCGCCGACGATGCGCAGTATTTT. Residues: CSVSRASADDAQYF.

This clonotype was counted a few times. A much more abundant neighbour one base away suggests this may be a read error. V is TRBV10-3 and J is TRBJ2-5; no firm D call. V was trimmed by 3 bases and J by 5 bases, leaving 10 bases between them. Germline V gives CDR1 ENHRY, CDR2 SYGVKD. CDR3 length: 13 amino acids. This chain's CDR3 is CAISDIVDETQYF. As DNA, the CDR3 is TGTGCCATCAGTGACATTGTCGATGAGACCCAGTACTTC.

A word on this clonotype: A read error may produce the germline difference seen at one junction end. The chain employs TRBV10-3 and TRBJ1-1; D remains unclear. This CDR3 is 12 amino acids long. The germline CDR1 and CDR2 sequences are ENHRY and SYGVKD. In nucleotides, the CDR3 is TGTGCCATCAGGGGGTTGAATACTGAAGCTGTCTTT. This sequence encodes CAIRGLNTEAVF.

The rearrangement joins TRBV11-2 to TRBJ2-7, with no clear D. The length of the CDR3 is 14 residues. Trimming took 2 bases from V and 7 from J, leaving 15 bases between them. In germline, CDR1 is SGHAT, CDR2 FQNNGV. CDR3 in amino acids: CASSLTDIAYEQYF. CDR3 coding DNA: TGTGCCAGCAGCTTAACTGACATTGCTTATGAGCAGTACTTC.

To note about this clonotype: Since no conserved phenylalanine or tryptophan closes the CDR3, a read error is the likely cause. CDR3 nucleotide sequence: TGTGCCAGCAGCTGGGGACATCTTGAAAACACCATATATTCT. It encodes CASSWGHLENTIYS. The rearrangement uses TRBV11-2 and TRBJ1-3, with D maybe TRBD1 (6 bases). Germline V CDR1 and CDR2: SGHAT, FQNNGV. This CDR3 has 14 residues. V gave up 4 bases and J gave up 6 bases, with 13 bases separating them.

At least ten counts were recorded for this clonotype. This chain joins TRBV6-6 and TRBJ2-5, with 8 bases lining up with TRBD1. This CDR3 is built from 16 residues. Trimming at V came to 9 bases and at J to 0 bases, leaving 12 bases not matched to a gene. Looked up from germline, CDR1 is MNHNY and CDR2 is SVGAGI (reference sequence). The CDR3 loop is CASSPRNRGYQETQYF. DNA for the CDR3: TGTGCCAGTTCGCCGAGAAACAGGGGGTACCAAGAGACCCAGTACTTC.

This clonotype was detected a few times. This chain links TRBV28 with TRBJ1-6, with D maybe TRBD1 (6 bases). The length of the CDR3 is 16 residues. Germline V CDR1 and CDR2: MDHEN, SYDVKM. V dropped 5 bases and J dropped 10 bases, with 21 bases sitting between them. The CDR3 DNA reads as TGTGCCAGCAGTCCCACTCGGGGGCGCGGGTACTCACCCCTCCACTTT. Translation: CASSPTRGRGYSPLHF.

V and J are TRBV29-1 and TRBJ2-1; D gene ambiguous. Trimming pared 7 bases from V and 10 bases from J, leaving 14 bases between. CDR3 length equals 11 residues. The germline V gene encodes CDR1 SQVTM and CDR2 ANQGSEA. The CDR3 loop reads CSAGRGREQFF. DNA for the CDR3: TGCAGCGCCGGCCGTGGCAGAGAGCAGTTCTTC.

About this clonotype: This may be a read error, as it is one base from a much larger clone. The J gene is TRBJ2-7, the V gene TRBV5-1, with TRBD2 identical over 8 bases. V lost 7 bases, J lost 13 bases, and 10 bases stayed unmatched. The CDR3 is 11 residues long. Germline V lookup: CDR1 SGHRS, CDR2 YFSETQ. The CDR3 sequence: CASLSGTRVYF. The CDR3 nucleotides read TGCGCCAGCTTATCCGGGACTAGGGTTTACTTC.

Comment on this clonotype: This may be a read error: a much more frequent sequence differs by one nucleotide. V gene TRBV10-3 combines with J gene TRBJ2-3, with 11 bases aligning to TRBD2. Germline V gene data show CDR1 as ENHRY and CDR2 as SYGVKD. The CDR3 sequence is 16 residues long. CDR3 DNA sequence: TGTGGCATCAGTGTCGGGGGACTAGCGGAGGCGGATACGCAGTATTTT. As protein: CGISVGGLAEADTQYF.

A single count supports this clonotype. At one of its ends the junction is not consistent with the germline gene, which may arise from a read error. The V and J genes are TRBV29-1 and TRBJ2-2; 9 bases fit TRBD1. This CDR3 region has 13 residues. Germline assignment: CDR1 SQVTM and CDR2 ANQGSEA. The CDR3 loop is CNVGQGRGGELFF. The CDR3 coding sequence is TGTAACGTCGGACAGGGGAGGGGCGGGGAGCTGTTTTTT.